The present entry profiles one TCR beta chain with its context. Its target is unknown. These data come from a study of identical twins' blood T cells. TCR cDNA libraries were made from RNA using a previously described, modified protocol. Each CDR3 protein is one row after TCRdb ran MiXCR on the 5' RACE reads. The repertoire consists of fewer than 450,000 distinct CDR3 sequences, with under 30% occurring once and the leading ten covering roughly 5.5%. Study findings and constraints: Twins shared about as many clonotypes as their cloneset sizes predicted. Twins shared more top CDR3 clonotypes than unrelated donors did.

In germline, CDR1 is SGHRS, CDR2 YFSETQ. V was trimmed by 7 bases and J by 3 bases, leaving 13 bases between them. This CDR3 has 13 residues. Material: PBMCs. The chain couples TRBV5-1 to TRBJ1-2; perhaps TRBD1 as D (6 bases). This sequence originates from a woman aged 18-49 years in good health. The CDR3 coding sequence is TGCGCCAGCTCGGGGGGCCTCGACTATGGCTACACCTTC. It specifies CASSGGLDYGYTF.